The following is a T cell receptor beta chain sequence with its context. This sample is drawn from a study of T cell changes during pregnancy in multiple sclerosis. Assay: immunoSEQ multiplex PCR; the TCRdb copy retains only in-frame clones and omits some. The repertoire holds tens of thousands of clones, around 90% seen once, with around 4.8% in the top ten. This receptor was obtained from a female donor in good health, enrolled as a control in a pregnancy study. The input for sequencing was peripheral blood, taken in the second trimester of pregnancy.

CDR3 nucleotides: TGTGCCAGCAGGCGGGGGGTGAACAATGAGCAGTTCTTC. Its translation is CASRRGVNNEQFF. The chain joins TRBV6-5 to TRBJ2-1, with 8 bases matching TRBD2. CDR1 and CDR2 from the germline V gene are MNHEY and SVGAGI. This CDR3 is 13 amino acids long. J was trimmed by 5 bases and V by 6 bases; bases with no gene match: 3.